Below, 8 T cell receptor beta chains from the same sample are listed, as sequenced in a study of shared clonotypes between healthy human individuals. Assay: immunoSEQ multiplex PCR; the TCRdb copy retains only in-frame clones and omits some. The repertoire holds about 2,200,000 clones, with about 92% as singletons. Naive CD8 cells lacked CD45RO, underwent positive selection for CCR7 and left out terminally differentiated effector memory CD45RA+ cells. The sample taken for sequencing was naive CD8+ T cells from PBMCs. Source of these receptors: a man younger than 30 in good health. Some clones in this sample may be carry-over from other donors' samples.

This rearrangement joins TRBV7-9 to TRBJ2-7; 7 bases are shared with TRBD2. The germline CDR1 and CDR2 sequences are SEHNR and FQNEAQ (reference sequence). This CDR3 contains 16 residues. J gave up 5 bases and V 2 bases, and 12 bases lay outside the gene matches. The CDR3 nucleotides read TGTGCCAGCAGCTTACCGGCCGGGACGGGAGGCCACGAGCAGTACTTC. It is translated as CASSLPAGTGGHEQYF. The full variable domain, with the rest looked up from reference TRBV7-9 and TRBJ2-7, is DTGVSQNPRHKITKRGQNVTFRCDPISEHNRLYWYRQTLGQGPEFLTYFQNEAQLEKSRLLSDRFSAERPKGSFSTLEIQRTEQGDSAMYLCASSLPAGTGGHEQYFGPGTRLTVT.

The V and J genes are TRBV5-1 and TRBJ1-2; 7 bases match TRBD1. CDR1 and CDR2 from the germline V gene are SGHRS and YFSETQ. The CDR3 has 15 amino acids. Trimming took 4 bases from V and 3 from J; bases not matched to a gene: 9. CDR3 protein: CASSKGQVGDYGYTF. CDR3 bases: TGCGCCAGCAGCAAAGGACAGGTTGGTGACTATGGCTACACCTTC.

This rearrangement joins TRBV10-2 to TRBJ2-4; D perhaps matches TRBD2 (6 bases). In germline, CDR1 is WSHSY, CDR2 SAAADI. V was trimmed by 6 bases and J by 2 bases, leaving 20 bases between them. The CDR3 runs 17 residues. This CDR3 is CASRERLAATPKNIQYF. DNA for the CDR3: TGCGCCAGCAGAGAACGGTTAGCGGCCACTCCCAAAAACATTCAGTACTTC.

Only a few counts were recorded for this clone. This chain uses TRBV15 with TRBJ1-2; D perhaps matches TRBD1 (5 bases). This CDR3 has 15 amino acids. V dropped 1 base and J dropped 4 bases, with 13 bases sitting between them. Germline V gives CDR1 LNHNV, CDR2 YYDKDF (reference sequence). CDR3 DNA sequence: TGTGCCACCAGCAGAGTTGCTGACAGCCTCTATGGCTACACCTTC. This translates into CATSRVADSLYGYTF.

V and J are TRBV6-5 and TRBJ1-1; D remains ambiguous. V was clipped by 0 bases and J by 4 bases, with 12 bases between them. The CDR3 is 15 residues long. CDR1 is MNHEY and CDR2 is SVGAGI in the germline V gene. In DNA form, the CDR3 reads TGTGCCAGCAGTTACTCGATGGGTCCGGGCACTGAAGCTTTCTTT. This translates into CASSYSMGPGTEAFF.

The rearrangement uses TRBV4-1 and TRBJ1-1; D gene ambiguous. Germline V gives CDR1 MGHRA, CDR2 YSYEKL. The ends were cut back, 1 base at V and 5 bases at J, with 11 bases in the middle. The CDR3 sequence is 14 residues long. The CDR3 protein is CASSQGPQGTEAFF. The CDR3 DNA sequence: TGCGCCAGCAGCCAAGGGCCCCAAGGGACTGAAGCTTTCTTT.

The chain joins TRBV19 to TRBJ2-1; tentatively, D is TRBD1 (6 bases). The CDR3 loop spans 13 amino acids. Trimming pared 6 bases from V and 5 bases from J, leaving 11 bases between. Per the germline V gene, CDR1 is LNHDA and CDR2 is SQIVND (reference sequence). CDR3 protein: CASSQGSHNEQFF. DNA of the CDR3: TGTGCCAGTAGCCAGGGGAGCCACAATGAGCAGTTCTTC.

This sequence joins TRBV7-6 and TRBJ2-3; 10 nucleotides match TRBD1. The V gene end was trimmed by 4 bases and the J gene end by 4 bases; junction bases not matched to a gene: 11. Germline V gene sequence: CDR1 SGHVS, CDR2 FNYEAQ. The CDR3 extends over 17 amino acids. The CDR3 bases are TGTGCCAGCAGCTCCGAACCGGGACAGGGGTTTGCAGATACGCAGTATTTT. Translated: CASSSEPGQGFADTQYF.